What follows is one T cell receptor (beta chain) and its context. At the DNA level, this CDR3 is encoded by other sequences in the same sample as well. This specimen comes from a study of blood T cell repertoires in COVID-19. Across the study: The cDNA or gDNA used as material had been derived from T cells, B-cell-depleted T cells, or PBMCs.

TCRdb's copy holds only in-frame clones and misses some; the assay was immunoSEQ multiplex PCR. The sample lists 120,000 to 150,000 clones, roughly 88% seen once, with 7.2% in the top ten. Trimming stripped 0 bases from V and 7 bases from J, with 4 bases between. CDR1 and CDR2 (germline): SGHDN, FVKESK. The CDR3 consists of 12 residues. The TCR originated in a woman aged 50 to 60 in a cohort sampled during active or convalescent COVID-19. Sequencing was done on a sample of peripheral blood. The V and J genes are TRBV14 and TRBJ2-4; D not resolved. The CDR3 protein is CASSQDRNIQYF. CDR3 coding DNA: TGTGCCAGCAGCCAAGACAGGAACATTCAGTACTTC.